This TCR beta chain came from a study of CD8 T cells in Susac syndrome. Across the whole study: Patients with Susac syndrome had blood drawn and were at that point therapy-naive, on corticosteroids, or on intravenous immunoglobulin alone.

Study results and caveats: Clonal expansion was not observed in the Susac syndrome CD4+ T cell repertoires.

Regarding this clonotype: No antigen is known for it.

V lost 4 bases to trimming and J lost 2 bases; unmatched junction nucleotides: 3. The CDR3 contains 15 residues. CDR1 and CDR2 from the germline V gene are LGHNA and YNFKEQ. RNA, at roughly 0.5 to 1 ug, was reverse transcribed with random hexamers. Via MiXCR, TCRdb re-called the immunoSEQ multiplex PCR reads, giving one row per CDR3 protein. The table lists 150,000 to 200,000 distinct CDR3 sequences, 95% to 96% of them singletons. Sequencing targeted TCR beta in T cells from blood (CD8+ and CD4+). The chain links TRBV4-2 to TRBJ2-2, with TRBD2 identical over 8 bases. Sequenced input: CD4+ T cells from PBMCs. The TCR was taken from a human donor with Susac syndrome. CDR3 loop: CASSLLADNTGELFF. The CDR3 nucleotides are TGTGCCAGCAGCCTACTAGCGGATAACACCGGGGAGCTGTTTTTT.